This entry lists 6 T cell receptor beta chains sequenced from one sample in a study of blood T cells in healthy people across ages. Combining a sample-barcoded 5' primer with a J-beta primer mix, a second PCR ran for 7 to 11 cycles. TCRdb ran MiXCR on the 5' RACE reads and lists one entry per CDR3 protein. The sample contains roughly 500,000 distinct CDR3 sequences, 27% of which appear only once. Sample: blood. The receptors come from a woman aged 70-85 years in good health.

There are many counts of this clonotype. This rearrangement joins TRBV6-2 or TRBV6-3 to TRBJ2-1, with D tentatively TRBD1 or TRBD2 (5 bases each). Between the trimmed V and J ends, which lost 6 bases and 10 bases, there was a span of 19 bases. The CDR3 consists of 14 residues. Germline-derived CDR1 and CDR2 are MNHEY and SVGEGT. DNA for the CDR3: TGTGCCAGCAGCCCCGACGGGGCCGCTTCAGAGCAGTTCTTC. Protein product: CASSPDGAASEQFF.

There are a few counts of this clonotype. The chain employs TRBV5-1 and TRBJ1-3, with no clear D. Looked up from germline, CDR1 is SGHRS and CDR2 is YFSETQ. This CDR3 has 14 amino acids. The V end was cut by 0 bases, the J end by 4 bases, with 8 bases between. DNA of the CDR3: TGCGCCAGCAGCTTGGACGGGGTCGGAAACACCATATATTTT. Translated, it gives CASSLDGVGNTIYF.

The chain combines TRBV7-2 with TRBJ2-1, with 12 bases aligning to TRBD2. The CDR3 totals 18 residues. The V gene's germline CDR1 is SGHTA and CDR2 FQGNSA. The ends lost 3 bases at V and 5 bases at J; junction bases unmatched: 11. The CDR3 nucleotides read TGTGCCAGCAGCTTTGGTTCTAGCGGGAGGGCCTTCAACAATGAGCAGTTCTTC. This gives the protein CASSFGSSGRAFNNEQFF.

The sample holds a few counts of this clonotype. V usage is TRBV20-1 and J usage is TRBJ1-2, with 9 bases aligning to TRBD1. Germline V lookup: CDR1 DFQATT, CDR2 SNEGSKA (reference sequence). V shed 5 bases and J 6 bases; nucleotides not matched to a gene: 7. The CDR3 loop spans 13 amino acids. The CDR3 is CSAAGTGMNGYTF. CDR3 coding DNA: TGCAGTGCTGCCGGGACAGGGATGAATGGCTACACCTTC.

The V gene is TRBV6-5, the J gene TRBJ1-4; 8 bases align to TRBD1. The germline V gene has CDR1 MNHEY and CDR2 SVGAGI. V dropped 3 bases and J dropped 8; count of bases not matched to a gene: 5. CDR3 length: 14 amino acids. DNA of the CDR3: TGTGCCAGCAGTTATCAGGGGGCTGGCGAAAAACTGTTTTTT. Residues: CASSYQGAGEKLFF.

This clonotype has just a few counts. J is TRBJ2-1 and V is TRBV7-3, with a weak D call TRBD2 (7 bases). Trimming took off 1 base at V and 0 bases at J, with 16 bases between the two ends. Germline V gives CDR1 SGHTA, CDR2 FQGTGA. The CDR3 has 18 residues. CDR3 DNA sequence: TGTGCCAGCAGCTTAAACCCGGGGGGCGCCTACTCCTACAATGAGCAGTTCTTC. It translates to CASSLNPGGAYSYNEQFF.